This T cell receptor beta chain derives from a study of blood T cell repertoires in COVID-19. Overall study: Samples taken during acute and convalescent COVID-19 were collected in the United States, Italy and Spain. The analysed material was cDNA or gDNA that came from T cells, B-cell-depleted T cells, or PBMCs.

In the original analysis: Amplifying reference gene primers gave estimates of nucleated cell counts. Some clones are missing from TCRdb's copy, which holds only in-frame ones; the method was immunoSEQ multiplex PCR. From that table come the V and J calls and clone size; the DNA was used to work out D and trimming. This table has over 80,000 clones, 60% to 85% appearing once. To note about this clone: A read error may account for a junction end that differs from germline.

The sequence was obtained from a woman of 80 years or more with active or convalescent COVID-19. Specimen: peripheral blood.

The CDR3 DNA reads TGTGCCAGCAGCTTGGGGGCAGCCCCTGACACAGATACGCAGTATTTT. This gives the protein CASSLGAAPDTDTQYF. This chain uses TRBV5-1 with TRBJ2-3; perhaps TRBD1 as D (6 bases). CDR3 length equals 16 residues. The V gene's germline CDR1 is SGHRS and CDR2 YFSETQ.